This T cell receptor (beta chain) was captured in a study of T-cell memory formation after mild COVID-19. TCRdb re-analysed the 5' RACE reads in MiXCR, keeping a single row per CDR3 protein. Of roughly 450,000 distinct CDR3 sequences in the sample, approximately 19% are singletons; the top ten hold about 22%. V trimming: 5 bases; J trimming: 5 bases; junction bases outside the gene matches: 10. This CDR3 is built from 15 residues. This receptor was taken from a man in his late teens or twenties who had mild COVID-19 (a few samples of this study predate the infection). Cell type and time point are not known. Sequenced material: PBMCs or a T cell subset sorted from them (not recorded which). V is TRBV12-3 or TRBV12-4 and J is TRBJ2-5, with TRBD1 matching 8 bases. The CDR3 loop reads CASSTGTGAPETQYF. In nucleotides, the CDR3 is TGTGCCAGCAGTACCGGGACAGGCGCTCCGGAGACCCAGTACTTC.